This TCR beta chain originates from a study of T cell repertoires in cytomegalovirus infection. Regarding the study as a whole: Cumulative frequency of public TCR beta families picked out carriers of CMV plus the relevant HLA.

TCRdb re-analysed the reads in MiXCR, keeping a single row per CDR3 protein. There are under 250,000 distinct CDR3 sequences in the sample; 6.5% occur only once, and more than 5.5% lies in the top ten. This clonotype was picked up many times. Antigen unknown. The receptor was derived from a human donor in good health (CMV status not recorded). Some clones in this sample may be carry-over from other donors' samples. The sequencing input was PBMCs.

The CDR3 protein is CASSLGGSLYNEQFF. In DNA, the CDR3 is TGTGCCAGCAGCTTAGGGGGGTCCCTCTACAATGAGCAGTTCTTC. The chain couples TRBV7-2 to TRBJ2-1; TRBD1 or TRBD2 may be the D gene (5 bases each). This CDR3 has 15 amino acids. Trimming left V 1 base short and J 3 bases short, with 10 bases between. The germline gives CDR1 SGHTA, CDR2 FQGNSA.